This entry is about one T cell receptor beta chain. Each donor gave around 9.3 milliliters of peripheral blood. Extracted total RNA amounted to at least 5 micrograms for each sample. This entry is derived from a study of blood T cells in healthy people across ages. Next came a second PCR, run for about 6 to 12 cycles, which used a sample-barcoded 5' primer along with a J-beta primer mix. Via MiXCR, TCRdb re-called the 5' RACE reads, giving one row per CDR3 protein. The profile shows around 1,000,000 distinct CDR3 sequences, 25% of them singletons. V trimming: 5 bases; J trimming: 6 bases; junction bases outside the gene matches: 16. There are 16 residues in the CDR3. CDR1 and CDR2 from the germline V gene are MDHEN and SYDVKM. The data also belong to a second study, concerning T cells of mothers and their children. That study reports: Second-PCR primer M1S introduced sample barcodes and 2-4 random nucleotides. There was no detection of any persistent microchimeric T cell clones.

The chain uses TRBV28 and TRBJ2-7, with 7 bases matching TRBD1. Sequences were obtained from blood. The clonotype was recovered from a girl aged 2 to 10 in good health. CDR3 bases: TGTGCCAGCAGTCCTAGTCTCACAGGGGCCTGGGGCGAGCAGTACTTC. Translated, it gives CASSPSLTGAWGEQYF.